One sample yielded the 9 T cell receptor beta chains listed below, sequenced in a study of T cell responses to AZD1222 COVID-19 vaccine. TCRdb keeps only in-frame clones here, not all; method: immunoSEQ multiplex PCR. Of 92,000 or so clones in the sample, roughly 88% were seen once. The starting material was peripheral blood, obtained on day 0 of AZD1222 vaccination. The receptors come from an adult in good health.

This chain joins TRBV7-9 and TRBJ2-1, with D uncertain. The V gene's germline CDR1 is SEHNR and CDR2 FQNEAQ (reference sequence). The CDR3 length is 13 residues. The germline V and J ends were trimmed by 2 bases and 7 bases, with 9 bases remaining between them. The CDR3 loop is CASSLRRVNEQFF. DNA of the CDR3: TGTGCCAGCAGCTTAAGGAGAGTGAATGAGCAGTTCTTC.

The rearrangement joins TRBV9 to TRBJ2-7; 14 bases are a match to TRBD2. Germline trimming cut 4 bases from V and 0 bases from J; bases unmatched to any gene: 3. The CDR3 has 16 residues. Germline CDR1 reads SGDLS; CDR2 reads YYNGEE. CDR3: CASSLGLAGASYEQYF. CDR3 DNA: TGTGCCAGCAGCCTGGGACTAGCGGGGGCCTCCTACGAGCAGTACTTC.

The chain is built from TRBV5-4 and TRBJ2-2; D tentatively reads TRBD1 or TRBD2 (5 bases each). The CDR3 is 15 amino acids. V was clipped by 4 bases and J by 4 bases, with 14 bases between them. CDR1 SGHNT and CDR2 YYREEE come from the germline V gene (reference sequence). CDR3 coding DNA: TGTGCCAGCAGCCCCGGGGCGCACCTCACCGGGGAGCTGTTTTTT. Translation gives CASSPGAHLTGELFF.

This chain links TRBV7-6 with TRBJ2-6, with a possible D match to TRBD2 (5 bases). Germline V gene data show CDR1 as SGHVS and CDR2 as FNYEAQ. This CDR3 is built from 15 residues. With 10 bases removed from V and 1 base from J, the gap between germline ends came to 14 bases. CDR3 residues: CATPSGGSGANVLTF. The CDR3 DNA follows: TGTGCCACCCCCTCCGGAGGTTCTGGGGCCAACGTCCTGACTTTC.

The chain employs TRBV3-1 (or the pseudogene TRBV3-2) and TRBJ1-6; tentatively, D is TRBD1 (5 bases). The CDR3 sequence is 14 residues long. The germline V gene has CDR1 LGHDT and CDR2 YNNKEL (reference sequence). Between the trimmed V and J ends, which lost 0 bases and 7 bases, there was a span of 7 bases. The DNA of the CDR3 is TGTGCCAGCAGCCAAGACGGGGGAAATTCACCCCTCCACTTT. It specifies CASSQDGGNSPLHF.

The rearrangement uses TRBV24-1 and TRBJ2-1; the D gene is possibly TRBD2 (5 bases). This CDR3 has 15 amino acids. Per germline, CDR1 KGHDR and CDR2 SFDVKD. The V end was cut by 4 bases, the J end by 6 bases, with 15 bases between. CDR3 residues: CATSDAPGGLNEQFF. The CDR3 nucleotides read TGTGCCACCAGTGACGCCCCCGGCGGGCTCAATGAGCAGTTCTTC.

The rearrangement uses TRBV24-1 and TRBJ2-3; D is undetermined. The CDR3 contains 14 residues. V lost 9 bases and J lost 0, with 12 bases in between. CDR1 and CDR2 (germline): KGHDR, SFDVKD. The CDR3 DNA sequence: TGTGCCACCGGTCTGAGGACGAGCACAGATACGCAGTATTTT. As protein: CATGLRTSTDTQYF.

The CDR3 spells CASSFTRAPPHEQYF. The CDR3 DNA reads TGTGCCAGCAGCTTTACCCGGGCCCCTCCCCACGAGCAGTACTTC. J is TRBJ2-7 and V is TRBV11-3; D uncertain. The CDR3 sequence is 15 residues long. Germline CDR1 reads SGHNT; CDR2 reads YENEEA. With 3 bases removed from V and 5 bases from J, the gap between germline ends came to 17 bases.

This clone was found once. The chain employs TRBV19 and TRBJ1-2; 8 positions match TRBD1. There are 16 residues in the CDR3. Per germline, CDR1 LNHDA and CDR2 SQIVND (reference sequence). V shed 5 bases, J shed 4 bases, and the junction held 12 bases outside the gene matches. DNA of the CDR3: TGTGCCAGTAGTTCACCCAGACAGGGGATGGGCTATGGCTACACCTTC. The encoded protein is CASSSPRQGMGYGYTF.